This T cell receptor (beta chain) stems from a study of CXCR3-negative and CXCR3-positive naive CD8 T cells. Study-wide results and caveats: Researchers reported similar TRBV-TRBJ usage in naive CXCR3-negative and CXCR3-positive cells, though memory differed. Memory CD8+ cells had much lower diversity, and both naive subsets had comparably high diversity.

Germline V gives CDR1 LGHDT, CDR2 YNNKEL (reference sequence). The CDR3 runs 16 residues. With UMI labels, 5' RACE was used to prepare the TRB cDNA libraries. TCRdb re-called the 5' RACE reads and gives one entry per CDR3 protein, without DNA. This listing includes 40,000 to 50,000 distinct CDR3 sequences. To note about this clonotype: Its antigen is not identified.

Researchers sorted 300,000 cells of each CD8+ T cell subset in triplicate. CD45RO-CCR7+CD27+CD95- expression identified naive CD8+ T cells. The source is a human donor in good health. Some clones in this sample may be carry-over from other donors' samples. Sequences were obtained from naive CXCR3- CD8+ T cells from blood. Subset denoted: CD45RO-CCR7+CD27+CD95- naive CD8+ T cells lacking CXCR3 (TNR3-). The chain links TRBV3-1 to TRBJ1-2. The CDR3 spells CASSQVSGRANYGYTF.